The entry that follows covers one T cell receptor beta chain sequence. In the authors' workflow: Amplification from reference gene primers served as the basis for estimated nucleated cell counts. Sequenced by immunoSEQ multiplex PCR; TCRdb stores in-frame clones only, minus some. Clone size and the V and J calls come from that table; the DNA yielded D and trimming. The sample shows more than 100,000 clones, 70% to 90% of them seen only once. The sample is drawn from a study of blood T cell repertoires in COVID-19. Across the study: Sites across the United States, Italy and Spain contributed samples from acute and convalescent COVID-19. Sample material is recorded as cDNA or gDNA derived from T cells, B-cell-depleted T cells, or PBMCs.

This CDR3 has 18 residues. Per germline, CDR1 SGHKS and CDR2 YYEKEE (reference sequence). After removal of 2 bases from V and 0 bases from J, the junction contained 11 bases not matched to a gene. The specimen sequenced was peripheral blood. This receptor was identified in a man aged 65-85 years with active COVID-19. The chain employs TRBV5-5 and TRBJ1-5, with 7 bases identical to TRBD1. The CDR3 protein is CASSFGAAGGNSNQPQHF. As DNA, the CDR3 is TGTGCCAGCAGCTTTGGGGCAGCAGGGGGGAATAGCAATCAGCCCCAGCATTTT. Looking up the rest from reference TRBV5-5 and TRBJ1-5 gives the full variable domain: DAGVTQSPTHLIKTRGQQVTLRCSPISGHKSVSWYQQVLGQGPQFIFQYYEKEERGRGNFPDRFSARQFPNYSSELNVNALLLGDSALYLCASSFGAAGGNSNQPQHFGDGTRLSIL.